Here is one T cell receptor beta chain with its context. Seattle's cohort entered during active infection and was followed longitudinally. These data originate in a study of blood T cell repertoires in COVID-19. About the study: The United States, Italy and Spain were the sources of the acute and convalescent COVID-19 samples. The cDNA or gDNA used as material had been derived from T cells, B-cell-depleted T cells, or PBMCs.

V was clipped by 1 base and J by 2 bases, with 9 bases between them. The CDR3 runs to 14 residues. Germline V CDR1 and CDR2: LGHNT, FRNRAP. How the authors handled the data: Amplification of reference gene primers provided the estimated nucleated cell counts. Data came from immunoSEQ multiplex PCR; TCRdb stores just in-frame clones and leaves some out. Clone size and the V and J calls come from that table; the DNA yielded D and trimming. The sample shows around 280,000 clones, just under 90% of them seen only once. The clonotype was recovered from a woman under 40 with COVID-19, enrolled during active disease. Material: peripheral blood. The rearrangement uses TRBV12-5 and TRBJ2-7; TRBD2 might be the D (6 bases). The CDR3 DNA reads TGTGCTAGTGGTTTGGGGTGGGGGGCCTACGAGCAGTACTTC. Amino acids: CASGLGWGAYEQYF. The full variable domain, in which reference TRBV12-5 and TRBJ2-7 provide the parts outside the CDR3, is DARVTQTPRHKVTEMGQEVTMRCQPILGHNTVFWYRQTMMQGLELLAYFRNRAPLDDSGMPKDRFSAEMPDATLATLKIQPSEPRDSAVYFCASGLGWGAYEQYFGPGTRLTVT.